This paragraph reports one TCR beta chain. The target antigen is unknown. Method: immunoSEQ multiplex PCR; TCRdb's copy keeps in-frame clones and lacks some. The sample comprises approximately 32,000 clones, approximately 89% of which are singletons, and about 9.6% rests with the top ten. This sample was included in a study of OX40 agonist ivuxolimab in advanced cancers. Across the study: All patients had ivuxolimab intravenously every 2 weeks at 0.01 to 10 mg/kg.

Germline CDR1 is LNHNV and CDR2 is YYDKDF (reference sequence). Trimming pared 11 bases from V and 0 bases from J, leaving 16 bases between. The CDR3 is 15 amino acids. Overall study results and limits: Patients who responded partially at 0.1-3.0 mg/kg showed clonal expansion ranking among the lowest. Nonresponders included some who also had low normalized T-cell clonal expansion.

This material consisted of CD4+ or CD8+ T cells sorted from blood, taken in a trial of the OX40 agonist ivuxolimab. This chain connects TRBV15 to TRBJ1-4; the D is unclear. The clonotype originates from an adult with an advanced solid tumor such as melanoma, head and neck, liver or kidney cancer. As DNA, the CDR3 is TGTGCCTCGAGGAGGCAGAGCTCAACTAATGAAAAACTGTTTTTT. It specifies CASRRQSSTNEKLFF. Full variable domain (remainder filled in from reference TRBV15 and TRBJ1-4): DAMVIQNPRYQVTQFGKPVTLSCSQTLNHNVMYWYQQKSSQAPKLLFHYYDKDFNNEADTPDNFQSRRPNTSFCFLDIRSPGLGDTAMYLCASRRQSSTNEKLFFGSGTQLSVL.